This T cell receptor beta chain emerged from a study of PD-1 and CTLA-4 blockade in melanoma (dated by TCRdb to 2020 to 2022). About the study as a whole: The study compared how PD-1 blockade and CTLA-4 blockade affected the melanoma-reactive CD8 T cell response in patients with melanoma.

About this clone itself: Its antigen is not yet known. No qualities accompany the bases; no much larger clone lies one base away.

The library was obtained by the immunoSEQ multiplex PCR assay. This is the immuneACCESS table as TCRdb keeps it, with only in-frame sequences that have V and J called. A part of the clones is gone; compared with another copy, unresolved V genes explain less than half, and the rest is unexplained. This sample is represented by about 21,000 clones; around 89% of them were singletons. 7.8% of the sample is held by the ten biggest clonotypes. From a lookup of the germline V gene (reference sequence), CDR1 and CDR2 are MNHEY and SMNVEV. V drops 3 bases and J drops 9 bases, leaving 12 bases in between. The CDR3 goes from the cysteine to the phenylalanine over 13 residues. The sequence is cut down to CDR3 DNA, 39 bases in frame from base 1.

Recombination joined TRBV27 with TRBJ1-5, with the D segment identity uncertain. This sequence was found in a human donor with melanoma. The source material was CD8+ T cells from peripheral blood, sampled before anti-PD-1 treatment. The CDR3 reads as follows: CASSFREEWPQHF. In nucleotides, the sequence is TGTGCCAGCAGTTTCCGAGAAGAATGGCCCCAGCATTTT.